Following are 24 T cell receptor beta chains from one sample sequenced in a study of T-cell reconstitution after alpha-beta-depleted transplantation in children. The authors prepared the TCRbeta library with unique molecular identifiers. From the PCR reads, TCRdb called clonotypes with MiXCR, one entry per CDR3 protein. This sample has hundreds of thousands of distinct CDR3 sequences, with roughly a quarter found just once. Sequencing used PBMCs, mostly from graft donor cells, obtained 360 days after TCRalphabeta/CD19-depleted stem cell transplant. Receptor source: a female patient between 2 and 15 years old who had a stem cell transplant for congenital amegakaryocytic thrombocytopenia, so the T cells may come from the graft donor.

The rearrangement joins TRBV11-2 to TRBJ1-1; TRBD1 is a possible D gene (5 bases). Germline V gene sequence: CDR1 SGHAT, CDR2 FQNNGV. The CDR3 is 19 residues long. V was clipped by 2 bases and J by 1 base, with 23 bases between them. The chain's CDR3 is CASSLMGLVRGESNTEAFF. DNA for the CDR3: TGTGCCAGCAGCTTAATGGGTTTGGTCCGGGGCGAATCGAACACTGAAGCTTTCTTT.

The genes are TRBV6-6 and TRBJ1-5; no reliable D call. V lost 2 bases and J 15 bases, leaving 17 bases between the germline ends. CDR1 is MNHNY, CDR2 SVGAGI, per germline (reference sequence). The CDR3 consists of 13 residues. The CDR3 here is CASSYAVPTIRHF. DNA of the CDR3: TGTGCCAGCAGTTACGCAGTGCCCACTATCCGGCATTTT.

Only a few counts were recorded for this clonotype. The chain recombines TRBV12-3 or TRBV12-4 with TRBJ1-1; D unresolved. The CDR3 has 12 residues. V gave up 0 bases and J gave up 10 bases, with 9 bases separating them. CDR3 sequence (DNA): TGTGCCAGCAGTTTAGCCGCATGGGGAGCTTTCTTT. Its protein is CASSLAAWGAFF.

The chain uses TRBV20-1 and TRBJ2-7; 8 nucleotides line up with TRBD2. CDR3 length equals 17 residues. J was trimmed by 0 bases and V by 1 base; bases with no gene match: 11. Germline values: CDR1 DFQATT, CDR2 SNEGSKA (reference sequence). This CDR3 is CSARGVLAETSSYEQYF. DNA of the CDR3: TGCAGTGCTAGAGGAGTACTAGCGGAGACAAGCTCCTACGAGCAGTACTTC.

This clonotype showed up just a few times. The rearrangement links TRBV11-1 to TRBJ1-1, with D possibly being TRBD1 (6 bases). Germline CDR1 SGHAT, CDR2 FQDESV (reference sequence). Between the trimmed V and J ends, which lost 1 base and 4 bases, there was a span of 16 bases. The CDR3 has 16 residues. The DNA for the CDR3 is TGTGCCAGCAGCTTAGGGGACGGACAGCCGGGCACTGAAGCTTTCTTT. Translated, it gives CASSLGDGQPGTEAFF.

This rearrangement joins TRBV11-2 to TRBJ1-6, with a tentative D call TRBD1 (5 bases). V lost 4 bases, J lost 9 bases, and 10 bases lay in between. The CDR3 loop spans 13 amino acids. The germline V gene has CDR1 SGHAT and CDR2 FQNNGV. This CDR3 is CASSSGRSSPLHF. CDR3 DNA: TGTGCCAGCAGCTCGGGACGAAGTTCACCCCTCCACTTT.

The chain is built from TRBV29-1 and TRBJ1-2; possible D gene TRBD1, 5 bases. The V and J ends lost 5 bases and 7 bases respectively, with 14 bases between them. Germline CDR1 SQVTM, CDR2 ANQGSEA. The CDR3 runs to 12 residues. CDR3 sequence: CSVRLGRGGYTF. The CDR3 DNA follows: TGCAGCGTTCGTCTCGGAAGGGGTGGCTACACCTTC.

This sequence joins TRBV7-2 and TRBJ1-6, with 8 bases that match TRBD1. Germline loops: CDR1 SGHTA, CDR2 FQGNSA. The CDR3 is 15 amino acids. J gave up 4 bases and V 5 bases, and 4 bases lay outside the gene matches. CDR3 bases: TGTGCCAGCAGCCTTCGACAGGGGTATAATTCACCCCTCCACTTT. Translated, it gives CASSLRQGYNSPLHF.

J is TRBJ2-1 and V is TRBV2; TRBD2 matches at 9 bases. The junction had 4 bases not matched to a gene; V was cut back by 8 bases and J by 5 bases. The germline gives CDR1 SNHLY, CDR2 FYNNEI. The length of the CDR3 is 13 residues. The CDR3 bases are TGTGCCAGCTTAGCGGGGGTTAACAATGAGCAGTTCTTC. Encoded protein: CASLAGVNNEQFF.

This clonotype has a single count. The chain has TRBV27 and TRBJ2-1; TRBD2 aligns across 13 bases. The germline gives CDR1 MNHEY, CDR2 SMNVEV (reference sequence). The trim removed 6 bases at V and 2 bases at J, leaving 4 bases unmatched. This CDR3 has 16 residues. Here the CDR3 DNA reads TGTGCCAGCAGCCCCGGGACTAGCGGGGCCTACAATGAGCAGTTCTTC. The encoded protein is CASSPGTSGAYNEQFF.

This clonotype has a count of ten or more. V gene TRBV12-3 or TRBV12-4 combines with J gene TRBJ1-2, with D perhaps matching TRBD1 (5 bases). This CDR3 is built from 13 residues. Trimming pared 9 bases from V and 0 bases from J, leaving 11 bases between. The CDR3 region is CASCRGPNYGYTF. The CDR3 nucleotides are TGTGCCAGTTGCCGGGGACCTAACTATGGCTACACCTTC.

V is TRBV5-6 and J is TRBJ1-5, with D hard to call. V lost 2 bases and J 0 bases, leaving 12 bases between the germline ends. CDR3 length equals 16 residues. Per the germline V gene, CDR1 is SGHDT and CDR2 is YYEEEE. DNA of the CDR3: TGTGCCAGCAGCTTTTATAGATTTCATAGCAATCAGCCCCAGCATTTT. Protein sequence: CASSFYRFHSNQPQHF.

This chain links TRBV18 with TRBJ2-7; 10 nucleotides line up with TRBD2. Trimming took 6 bases from V and 0 from J; bases not matched to a gene: 5. The length of the CDR3 is 15 residues. Germline V gene sequence: CDR1 KGHSH, CDR2 LQKENI. For the CDR3, the DNA is TGTGCCAGCTCTCATAGCGGGGGGAGCTCCTACGAGCAGTACTTC. It codes for CASSHSGGSSYEQYF.

The V call is TRBV6-6, the J call TRBJ1-2; TRBD1 aligns across 9 bases. The V and J ends lost 5 bases and 7 bases, in that order; junction bases with no gene match: 5. The CDR3 consists of 13 residues. Germline V CDR1 and CDR2: MNHNY, SVGAGI (reference sequence). CDR3 DNA: TGTGCCAGCAGTGTGCGGGACAGGGTTGGCTACACCTTC. This gives the protein CASSVRDRVGYTF.

This clonotype was found a few times. CDR3 region: CASSQVFGGGEFF. For the CDR3, the DNA is TGCGCCAGCAGCCAAGTATTCGGGGGTGGTGAGTTCTTC. The gene calls are TRBV4-1 and TRBJ2-1, with D possibly TRBD2 on 6 matching bases. Trimming cost V 1 base and J 14 bases, with 15 bases left between them. CDR1 is MGHRA, CDR2 YSYEKL, per germline. The CDR3 extends over 13 amino acids.

The chain uses TRBV10-1 and TRBJ2-7; D possibly corresponds to TRBD1 (6 bases). Germline-derived CDR1 and CDR2 are WNHNN and SYGVQD (reference sequence). Trimming took 4 bases from V and 7 from J, leaving 14 bases between them. This CDR3 has 13 residues. CDR3 coding DNA: TGCGCCAGCAGTGCTACAGGGCGTCGGGAGCAGTACTTC. Amino acid sequence: CASSATGRREQYF.

This clonotype turned up a few times. The chain has TRBV3-1 and TRBJ1-5; 10 nucleotides align to TRBD1. CDR3 size: 15 residues. V lost 0 bases to trimming and J lost 6 bases; unmatched junction nucleotides: 2. The germline CDR1 and CDR2 sequences are LGHDT and YNNKEL (reference sequence). The CDR3 sequence is CASSQDRDRGQPQHF. The CDR3, as DNA: TGTGCCAGCAGCCAAGATCGGGACAGGGGTCAGCCCCAGCATTTT.

The chain employs TRBV3-1 and TRBJ1-2; 9 positions agree with TRBD1. Germline values: CDR1 LGHDT, CDR2 YNNKEL (reference sequence). CDR3 length: 18 amino acids. The CDR3 protein is CTCSLDRGPGPGVFGYTF. CDR3 bases: TGTACCTGCAGTTTGGACAGGGGCCCTGGACCTGGAGTGTTTGGCTACACCTTC. The full variable domain, with the rest looked up from reference TRBV3-1 and TRBJ1-2, is DTAVSQTPKYLVTQMGNDKSIKCEQNLGHDTMYWYKQDSKKFLKIMFSYNNKELIINETVPNRFSPKSPDKAHLNLHINSLELGDSAVYFCTCSLDRGPGPGVFGYTFGSGTRLTVV.

The V gene is TRBV6-5, the J gene TRBJ2-1, with 8 bases that match TRBD2. The germline V gene encodes CDR1 MNHEY and CDR2 SVGAGI. Germline trimming cut 4 bases from V and 5 bases from J; bases unmatched to any gene: 7. This CDR3 spans 15 amino acids. CDR3 nucleotide sequence: TGTGCCAGCAGTTTAACTAGCGGAGAAAACAATGAGCAGTTCTTC. This translates into CASSLTSGENNEQFF.

This clonotype was seen more than once but under ten times. The chain has TRBV3-1 and TRBJ2-2, with D perhaps matching TRBD1 (7 bases). The germline V gene encodes CDR1 LGHDT and CDR2 YNNKEL (reference sequence). There are 15 residues in the CDR3. V lost 4 bases and J lost 4, with 13 bases in between. The DNA for the CDR3 is TGTGCCAGCAGCCCGCGGGACAGAATCACCGGGGAGCTGTTTTTT. It is translated as CASSPRDRITGELFF.

This clonotype showed up many times. CDR3 region: CASSASGRESYEQYF. As DNA, the CDR3 is TGTGCCAGCAGCGCGTCAGGGAGAGAATCCTACGAGCAGTACTTC. The genes are TRBV21-1 and TRBJ2-7; the table names TRBD1, a call not compared with the DNA. TRBV21-1 is flagged as a pseudogene. This CDR3 is built from 15 residues.

In its sample, this clonotype was seen a few times. The chain carries TRBV20-1 and TRBJ2-7; D gene ambiguous. The CDR3 is 13 amino acids. Germline loops: CDR1 DFQATT, CDR2 SNEGSKA (reference sequence). Trimming shortened V by 1 base and J by 7 bases, and 14 bases separated the two germline ends. This chain's CDR3 is CSARVSRIKEQYF. CDR3 in DNA: TGCAGTGCTAGAGTGTCTAGAATTAAGGAGCAGTACTTC.

V gene TRBV24-1 combines with J gene TRBJ1-3; D unclear. With 4 bases removed from V and 14 bases from J, the gap between germline ends came to 11 bases. This CDR3 region has 11 residues. The germline gives CDR1 KGHDR, CDR2 SFDVKD. For the CDR3, the DNA is TGTGCCACCAGTGAAGGGCGAACCTTATATTTT. Protein: CATSEGRTLYF.

The chain joins TRBV9 to TRBJ2-1; 8 bases match TRBD2. CDR1 and CDR2 from the germline V gene are SGDLS and YYNGEE. CDR3 size: 13 residues. With V trimmed by 4 bases and J by 7 bases, 4 bases remained unmatched. The CDR3: CASSSSGENEQFF. The CDR3 DNA is TGTGCCAGCAGCAGTAGCGGGGAAAATGAGCAGTTCTTC. Full variable domain (rest looked up from reference TRBV9 and TRBJ2-1): DSGVTQTPKHLITATGQRVTLRCSPRSGDLSVYWYQQSLDQGLQFLIQYYNGEERAKGNILERFSAQQFPDLHSELNLSSLELGDSALYFCASSSSGENEQFFGPGTRLTVL.